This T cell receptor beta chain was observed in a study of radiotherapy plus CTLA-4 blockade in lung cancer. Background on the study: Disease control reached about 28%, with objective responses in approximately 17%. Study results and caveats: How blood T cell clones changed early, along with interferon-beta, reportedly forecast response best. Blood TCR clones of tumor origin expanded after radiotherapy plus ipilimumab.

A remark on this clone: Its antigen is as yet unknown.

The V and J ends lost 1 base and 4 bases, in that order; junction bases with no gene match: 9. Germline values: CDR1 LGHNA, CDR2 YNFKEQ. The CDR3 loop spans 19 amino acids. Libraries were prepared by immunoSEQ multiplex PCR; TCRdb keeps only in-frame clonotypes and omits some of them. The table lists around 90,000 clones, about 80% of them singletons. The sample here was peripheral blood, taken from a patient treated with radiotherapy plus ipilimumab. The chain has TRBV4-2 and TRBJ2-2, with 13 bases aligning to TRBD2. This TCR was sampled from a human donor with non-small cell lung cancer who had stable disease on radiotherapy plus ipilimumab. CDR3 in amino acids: CASSQVELAGGAGTGELFF. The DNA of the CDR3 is TGTGCCAGCAGCCAAGTGGAACTAGCGGGAGGGGCGGGCACCGGGGAGCTGTTTTTT.